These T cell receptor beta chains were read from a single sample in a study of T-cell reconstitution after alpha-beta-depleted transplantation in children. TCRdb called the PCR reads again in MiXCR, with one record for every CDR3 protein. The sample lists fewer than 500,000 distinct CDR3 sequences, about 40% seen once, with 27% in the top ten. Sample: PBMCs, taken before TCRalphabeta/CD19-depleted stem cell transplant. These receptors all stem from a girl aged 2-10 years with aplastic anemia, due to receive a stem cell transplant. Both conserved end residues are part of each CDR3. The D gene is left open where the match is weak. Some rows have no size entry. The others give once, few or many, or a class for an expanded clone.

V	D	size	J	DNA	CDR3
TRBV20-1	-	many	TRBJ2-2	TGCAGTGCTAGAGGACAGAACACCGGGGAGCTGTTTTTT	CSARGQNTGELFF
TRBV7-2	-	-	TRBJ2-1	TGTGCCAGCAGCTTAGAGGCTACCTCCTACAATGAGCAGTTCTTC	CASSLEATSYNEQFF
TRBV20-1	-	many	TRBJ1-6	TGCAGTGCTACCGGGAGTTTAGATTCACCCCTCCACTTT	CSATGSLDSPLHF
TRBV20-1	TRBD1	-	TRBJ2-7	TGCAGTGCCACAGACAGGGGCTACGAGCAGTACTTC	CSATDRGYEQYF
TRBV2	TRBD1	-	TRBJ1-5	TGTGCCAGCAGTCCGGGGGGGACAGTTAATCAGCCCCAGCATTTT	CASSPGGTVNQPQHF
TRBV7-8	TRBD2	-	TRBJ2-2	TGTGCCAGCAGCTTCCGACTAGCGGGAGGGCCCGGGAACACCGGGGAGCTGTTTTTT	CASSFRLAGGPGNTGELFF
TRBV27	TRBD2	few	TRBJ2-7	TGTGCCAGCAGTTTCTCTAGCGGGAGAGTCGCGAACGAGCAGTACTTC	CASSFSSGRVANEQYF
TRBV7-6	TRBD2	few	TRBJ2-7	TGTGCCAGCAGCTTAGAAGTACAAGCGGGAGTCTACGAGCAGTACTTC	CASSLEVQAGVYEQYF
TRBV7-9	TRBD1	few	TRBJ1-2	TGTGCCAGCAGCTTCGGGACAGGGGTTGGCTACACCTTC	CASSFGTGVGYTF
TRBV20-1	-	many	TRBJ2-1	TGCAGTGCTCCTCGGCCCCTTAGCTCCTACAATGAGCAGTTCTTC	CSAPRPLSSYNEQFF
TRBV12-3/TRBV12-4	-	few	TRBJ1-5	TGTGCCAGCAGCCGGAGGACGGGAACCCCCCTCAATCAGCCCCAGCATTTT	CASSRRTGTPLNQPQHF
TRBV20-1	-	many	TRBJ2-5	TGCAGTGCTAGAGTGGGGGGAAGGGGCCAAGAGACCCAGTACTTC	CSARVGGRGQETQYF
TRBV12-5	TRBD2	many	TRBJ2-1	TGTGCTAAGCGGGGGTCCTACAATGAGCAGTTCTTC	CAKRGSYNEQFF
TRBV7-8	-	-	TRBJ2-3	TGTGCCAGCAGCTATGAGGGACGGTTCACAGATACGCAGTATTTT	CASSYEGRFTDTQYF
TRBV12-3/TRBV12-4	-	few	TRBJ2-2	TGTGCCAGCAGTGCTAGAGGGATCGCCGGGGAGCTGTTTTTT	CASSARGIAGELFF
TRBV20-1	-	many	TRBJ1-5	TGCAGTGCTAGGGAGACCAGGGAAAGAGGGCCCCAGCATTTT	CSARETRERGPQHF
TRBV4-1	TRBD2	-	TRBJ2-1	TGCGCCAGCATCCAAGAAGAACTAGCGGGAGAATACGGCAATGAGCAGTTCTTC	CASIQEELAGEYGNEQFF
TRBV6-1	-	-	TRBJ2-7	TGTGCCAGCTCCTCAGTCGGCGGCCCCTACGAGCAGTACTTC	CASSSVGGPYEQYF
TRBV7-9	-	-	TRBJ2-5	TGTGCCAGCAGCTTAGCGGGTCATAGGGAGACCCAGTACTTC	CASSLAGHRETQYF
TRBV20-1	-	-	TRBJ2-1	TGCTGTGCTAGGGGGGCAATTGAGCAGTTCTTC	CCARGAIEQFF
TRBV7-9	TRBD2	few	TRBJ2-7	TGTGCCAGCAGCTTAGCGGGAGGGCCGAAAGCCTACGAGCAGTACTTC	CASSLAGGPKAYEQYF
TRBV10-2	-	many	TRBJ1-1	TGCGCCATCAGGGAGGGGGTGAACACTGAAGCTTTCTTT	CAIREGVNTEAFF
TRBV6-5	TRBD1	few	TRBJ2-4	TGTGCCAGCCGACAGGGAGCCAAAAACATTCAGTACTTC	CASRQGAKNIQYF
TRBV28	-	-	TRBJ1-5	TGTGCCAGCAGTTTAGGGCCAGGTTGGCAGCCCCAGCATTTT	CASSLGPGWQPQHF
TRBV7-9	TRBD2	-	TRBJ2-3	TGTGCCAGCAGCTACCTAGCGGGTATGACAGATACGCAGTATTTT	CASSYLAGMTDTQYF
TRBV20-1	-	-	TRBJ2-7	TGCAGTGCTAGAGCCTCCAGGGGCTACGAGCAGTACTTC	CSARASRGYEQYF
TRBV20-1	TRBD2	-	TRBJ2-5	TGCAGTGCTAGACTGGGACTAGCGGCACAAGAGACCCAGTACTTC	CSARLGLAAQETQYF
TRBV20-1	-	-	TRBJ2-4	TGCAGTGCTAGAGTTGGCGGGGAGTGGATTCAGTACTTC	CSARVGGEWIQYF
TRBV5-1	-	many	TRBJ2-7	TGCGCCAGCAGCCGACCCAACAGGGACCACGAGCAGTACTTC	CASSRPNRDHEQYF
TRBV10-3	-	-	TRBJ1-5	TGTGCCATCAGTGAAGGCAGCAATCAGCCCCAGCATTTT	CAISEGSNQPQHF
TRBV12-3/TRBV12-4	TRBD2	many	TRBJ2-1	TGTGCCAGCAGTCCCCAGCGGGGACGCTATGAGCAGTTCTTC	CASSPQRGRYEQFF
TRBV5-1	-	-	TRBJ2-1	TGCGCCAGCAGCTTGGTTGTAGGCGGGTACAATGAGCAGTTCTTC	CASSLVVGGYNEQFF
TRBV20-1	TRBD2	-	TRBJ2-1	TGCAGTGCTAGAGAGGGTAGGGCTAGCGGGAGACCTGAGCAGTTCTTC	CSAREGRASGRPEQFF
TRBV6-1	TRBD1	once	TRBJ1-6	TGTGCCAGCGGCGACAGGGGACATAATTCACCCCTCCACTTT	CASGDRGHNSPLHF
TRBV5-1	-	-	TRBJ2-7	TGCGCCAGCAGCTTGGGCGGGGTCGGCTACGAGCAGTACTTC	CASSLGGVGYEQYF
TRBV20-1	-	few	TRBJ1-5	TGCAGTGCTAGAGAGGGATCGAAGACCCAGCATTTT	CSAREGSKTQHF
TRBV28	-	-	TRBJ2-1	TGTGCCAGCAGTTCTCCCCCGGGACTCAACAATGAGCAGTTCTTC	CASSSPPGLNNEQFF
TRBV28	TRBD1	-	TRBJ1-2	TGTGCCAGCAGGGCAGGGGGGGAAGGCTACACCTTC	CASRAGGEGYTF
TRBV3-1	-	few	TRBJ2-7	TGTGCCAGCAGCCAAGGGGGCAGTCCCCACGACCAGTACTTC	CASSQGGSPHDQYF
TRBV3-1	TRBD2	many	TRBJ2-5	TGTGCCAGCAGGGGACTAGCAAGAGAGACCCAGTACTTC	CASRGLARETQYF
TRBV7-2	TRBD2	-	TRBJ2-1	TGTGCCAGCAGCTTATCGGGTGATAGCGGGAGGTCCTACAATGAGCAGTTCTTC	CASSLSGDSGRSYNEQFF
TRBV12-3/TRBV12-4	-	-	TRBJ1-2	TGTGCCAGCAGGGGACAAACCGCTAACTATGGCTACACCTTC	CASRGQTANYGYTF
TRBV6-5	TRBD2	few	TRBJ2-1	TGTGCCAGCAGCCCCTTCCGTGGGGGGGACAATGAGCAGTTCTTC	CASSPFRGGDNEQFF
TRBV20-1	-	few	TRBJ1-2	TGCAGTGCTAGAGATTTGCGGGAAGGAGTATATGGCTACACCTTC	CSARDLREGVYGYTF
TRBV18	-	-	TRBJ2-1	TGTGCCAGCGCCGAGGGGGTAGGGCTGGCCAATGAGCAGTTCTTC	CASAEGVGLANEQFF
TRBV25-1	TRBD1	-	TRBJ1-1	TGTGCCAGCAAAGGGAGACAGGGGGCTGAAGCTTTCTTT	CASKGRQGAEAFF
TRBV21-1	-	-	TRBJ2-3	TGTGCCAGCAGCAAAGCCCAAAGGGACCAACAGGGCTCTTACACAGATACGCAGTATTTT	CASSKAQRDQQGSYTDTQYF
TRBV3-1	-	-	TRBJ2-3	TGTGCCAGCGCCCTAATTGGCGGATCCACAGATACGCAGTATTTT	CASALIGGSTDTQYF
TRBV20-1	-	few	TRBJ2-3	TGCAGTGCCCTGGTTAGGTCCACAGATACGCAGTATTTT	CSALVRSTDTQYF
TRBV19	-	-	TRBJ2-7	TGTGCCAGTAGATCAACAGGGACCTCCTACGAGCAGTACTTC	CASRSTGTSYEQYF